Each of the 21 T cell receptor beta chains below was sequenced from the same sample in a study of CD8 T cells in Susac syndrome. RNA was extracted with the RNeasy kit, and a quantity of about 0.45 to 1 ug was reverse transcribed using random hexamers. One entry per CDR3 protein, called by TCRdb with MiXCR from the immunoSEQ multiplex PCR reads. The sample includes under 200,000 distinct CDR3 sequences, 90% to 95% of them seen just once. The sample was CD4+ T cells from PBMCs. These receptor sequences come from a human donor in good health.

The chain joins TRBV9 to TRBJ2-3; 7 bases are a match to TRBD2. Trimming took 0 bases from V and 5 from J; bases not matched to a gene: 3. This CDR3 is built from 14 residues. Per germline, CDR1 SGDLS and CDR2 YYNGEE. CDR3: CASSVVPSGDTQYF. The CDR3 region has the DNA TGTGCCAGCAGCGTAGTGCCTAGCGGAGATACGCAGTATTTT.

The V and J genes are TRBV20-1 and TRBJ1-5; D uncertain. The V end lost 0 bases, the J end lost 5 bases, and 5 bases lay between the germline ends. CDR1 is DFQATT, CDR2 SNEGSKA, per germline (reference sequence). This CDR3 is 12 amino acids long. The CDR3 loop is CSARDTHQPQHF. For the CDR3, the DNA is TGCAGTGCTAGAGATACCCATCAGCCCCAGCATTTT.

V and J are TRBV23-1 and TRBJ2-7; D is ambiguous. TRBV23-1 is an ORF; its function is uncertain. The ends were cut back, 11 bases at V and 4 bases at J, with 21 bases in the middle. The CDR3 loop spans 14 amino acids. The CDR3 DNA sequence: TGCGCCTCGGACCCTGTGGGCGACCTTTACGAGCAGTACGTC. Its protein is CASDPVGDLYEQYV.

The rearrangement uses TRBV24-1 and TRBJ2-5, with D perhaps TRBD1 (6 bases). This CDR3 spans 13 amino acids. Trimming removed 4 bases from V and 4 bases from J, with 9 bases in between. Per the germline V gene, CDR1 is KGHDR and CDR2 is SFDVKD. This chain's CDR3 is CATSERTVETQYF. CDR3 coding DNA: TGTGCCACCAGTGAGCGGACAGTAGAGACCCAGTACTTC.

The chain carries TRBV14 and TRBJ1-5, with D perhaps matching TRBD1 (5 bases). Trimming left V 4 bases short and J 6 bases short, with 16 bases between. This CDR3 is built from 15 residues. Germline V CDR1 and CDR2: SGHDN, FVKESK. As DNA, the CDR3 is TGTGCCAGCAGCCCCTCAGGGTTAGCAGGTCAGCCCCAGCATTTT. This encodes CASSPSGLAGQPQHF.

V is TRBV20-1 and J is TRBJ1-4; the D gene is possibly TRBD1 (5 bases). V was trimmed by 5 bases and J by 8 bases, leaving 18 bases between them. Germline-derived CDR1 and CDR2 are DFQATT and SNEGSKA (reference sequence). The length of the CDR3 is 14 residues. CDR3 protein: CSADSRDGGEKLFF. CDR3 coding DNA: TGCAGTGCTGACAGCCGGGACGGGGGAGAAAAACTGTTTTTT.

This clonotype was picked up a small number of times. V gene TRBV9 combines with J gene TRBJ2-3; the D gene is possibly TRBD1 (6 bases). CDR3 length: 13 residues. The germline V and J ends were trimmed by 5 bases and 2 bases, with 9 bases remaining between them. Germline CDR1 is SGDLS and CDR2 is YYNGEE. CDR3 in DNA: TGTGCCAGCAGTTGGACAGACACAGATACGCAGTATTTT. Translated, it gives CASSWTDTDTQYF.

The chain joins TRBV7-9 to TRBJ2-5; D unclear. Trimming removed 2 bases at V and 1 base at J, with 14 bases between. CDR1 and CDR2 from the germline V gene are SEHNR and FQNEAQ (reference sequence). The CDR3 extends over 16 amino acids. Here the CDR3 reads CASSLSRAVGQETQYF. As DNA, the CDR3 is TGTGCCAGCAGCTTATCCCGGGCAGTCGGCCAAGAGACCCAGTACTTC. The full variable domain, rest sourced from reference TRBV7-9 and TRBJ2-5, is DTGVSQNPRHKITKRGQNVTFRCDPISEHNRLYWYRQTLGQGPEFLTYFQNEAQLEKSRLLSDRFSAERPKGSFSTLEIQRTEQGDSAMYLCASSLSRAVGQETQYFGPGTRLLVL.

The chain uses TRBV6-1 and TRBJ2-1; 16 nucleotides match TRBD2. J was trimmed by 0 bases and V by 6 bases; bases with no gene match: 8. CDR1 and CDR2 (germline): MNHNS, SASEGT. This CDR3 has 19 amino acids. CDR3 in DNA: TGTGCCAGCAGCCCCCCGGGACTAGCGGGAGGGCCCTCCTACAATGAGCAGTTCTTC. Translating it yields CASSPPGLAGGPSYNEQFF.

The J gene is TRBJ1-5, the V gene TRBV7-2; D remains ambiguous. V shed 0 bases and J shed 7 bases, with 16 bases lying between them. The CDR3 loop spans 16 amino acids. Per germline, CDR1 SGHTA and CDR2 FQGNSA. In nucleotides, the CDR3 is TGTGCCAGCAGCTTAGCAGTAGGCACAGCCACGCAGCCCCAGCATTTT. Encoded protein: CASSLAVGTATQPQHF.

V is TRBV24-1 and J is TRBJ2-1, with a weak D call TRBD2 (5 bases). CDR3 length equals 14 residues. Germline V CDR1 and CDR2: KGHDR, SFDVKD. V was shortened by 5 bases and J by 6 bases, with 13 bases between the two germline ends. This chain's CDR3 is CATSAVGVFNEQFF. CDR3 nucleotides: TGTGCCACCAGTGCGGTGGGAGTATTCAATGAGCAGTTCTTC.

For the CDR3, the DNA is TGCGCCAGCAGGGGGCAGTATAGCAATCAGCCCCAGCATTTT. It codes for CASRGQYSNQPQHF. The rearrangement uses TRBV23-1 and TRBJ1-5, with D perhaps TRBD1 (5 bases). TRBV23-1 qualifies as an ORF whose function is uncertain. The CDR3 is 14 amino acids. Trimming took off 6 bases at V and 0 bases at J, with 9 bases between the two ends.

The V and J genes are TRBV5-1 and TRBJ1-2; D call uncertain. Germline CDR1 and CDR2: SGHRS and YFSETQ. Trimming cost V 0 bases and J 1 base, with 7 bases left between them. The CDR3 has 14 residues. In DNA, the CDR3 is TGCGCCAGCAGCTTGGAAGGCAATAACTATGGCTACACCTTC. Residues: CASSLEGNNYGYTF. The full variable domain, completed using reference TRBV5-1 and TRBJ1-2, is KAGVTQTPRYLIKTRGQQVTLSCSPISGHRSVSWYQQTPGQGLQFLFEYFSETQRNKGNFPGRFSGRQFSNSRSEMNVSTLELGDSALYLCASSLEGNNYGYTFGSGTRLTVV.

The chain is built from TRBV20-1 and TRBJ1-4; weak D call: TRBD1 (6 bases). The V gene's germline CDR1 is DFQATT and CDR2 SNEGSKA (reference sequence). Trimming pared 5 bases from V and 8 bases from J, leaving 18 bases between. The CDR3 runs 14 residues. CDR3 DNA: TGCAGTGCTGGGACACCAGGGGTTGAGGAAAAACTGTTTTTT. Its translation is CSAGTPGVEEKLFF.

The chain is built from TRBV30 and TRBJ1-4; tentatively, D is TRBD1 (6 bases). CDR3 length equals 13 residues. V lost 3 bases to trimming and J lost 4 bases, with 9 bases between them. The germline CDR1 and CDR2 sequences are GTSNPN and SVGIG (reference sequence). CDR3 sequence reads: CAWRGGNNEKLFF. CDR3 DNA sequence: TGTGCCTGGAGAGGGGGGAATAATGAAAAACTGTTTTTT.

The CDR3 protein is CASSGAGGYIQYF. The CDR3 nucleotides are TGTGCCAGCAGCGGAGCGGGGGGATACATTCAGTACTTC. The chain recombines TRBV7-9 with TRBJ2-4; 9 bases fit TRBD2. Germline V gene lookup returns CDR1 SEHNR and CDR2 FQNEAQ (reference sequence). Trimming removed 5 bases from V and 8 bases from J; junction bases left unmatched: 4. This CDR3 is built from 13 residues.

The CDR3 DNA reads TGTGCCAGCAGCGCCGAGACTAGCGGCATTTACAATGAGCAGTTCTTC. It yields the protein CASSAETSGIYNEQFF. This chain joins TRBV9 and TRBJ2-1; TRBD2 agrees at 9 bases. Germline trimming cut 3 bases from V and 4 bases from J; bases unmatched to any gene: 8. The CDR3 contains 16 residues. Looked up from germline, CDR1 is SGDLS and CDR2 is YYNGEE.

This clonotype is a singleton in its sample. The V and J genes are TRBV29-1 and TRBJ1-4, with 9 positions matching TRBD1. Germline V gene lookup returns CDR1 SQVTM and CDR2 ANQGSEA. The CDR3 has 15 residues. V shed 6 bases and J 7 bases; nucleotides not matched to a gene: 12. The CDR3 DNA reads TGCAGCGTGGCTTCACAGGGGGCTGTGGGTGAAAAACTGTTTTTT. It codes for CSVASQGAVGEKLFF.

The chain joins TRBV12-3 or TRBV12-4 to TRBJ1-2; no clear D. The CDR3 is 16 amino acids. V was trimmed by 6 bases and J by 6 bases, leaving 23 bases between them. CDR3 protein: CASSRAMEGDLDGYTF. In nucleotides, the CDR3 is TGTGCCAGCAGCCGGGCGATGGAGGGAGACCTTGATGGCTACACCTTC.

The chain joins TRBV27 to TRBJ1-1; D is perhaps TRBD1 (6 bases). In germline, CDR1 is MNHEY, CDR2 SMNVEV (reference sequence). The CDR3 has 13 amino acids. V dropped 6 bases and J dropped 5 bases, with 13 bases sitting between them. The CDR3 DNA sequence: TGTGCCAGCAGACCGACAGGTAAAACTGAAGCTTTCTTT. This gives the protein CASRPTGKTEAFF.

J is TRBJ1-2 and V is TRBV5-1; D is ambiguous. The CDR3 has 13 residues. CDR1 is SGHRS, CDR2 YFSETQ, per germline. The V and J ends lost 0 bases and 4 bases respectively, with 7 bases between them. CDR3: CASSLVEGYGYTF. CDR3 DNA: TGCGCCAGCAGCTTGGTGGAGGGCTATGGCTACACCTTC.